The sequence of this TCR beta chain was determined in a study of T-cell reconstitution after alpha-beta-depleted transplantation in children. Whole-study findings and limits: Approximately two months post-transplant, alpha-beta T cells reportedly originated from several hundred expanded graft clones.

By frequency in the sample, this clonotype is medium-sized. What it recognizes is unknown. Unique molecular identifiers were used in preparing the TCRbeta library. A single record per CDR3 protein comes from TCRdb applying MiXCR to the PCR reads. This sample has almost 5,000 distinct CDR3 sequences, with 7.3% found just once. Trimming removed 8 bases from V and 6 bases from J; junction bases left unmatched: 4. CDR1 is MRHNA, CDR2 SNTAGT, per germline. The CDR3 consists of 13 residues. The receptor's source is a boy under two years old who had a stem cell transplant for SCID, so the T cells may come from the graft donor. V is TRBV6-4 and J is TRBJ1-6, with 7 bases identical to TRBD1. Sample: PBMCs, mostly from graft donor cells, taken 60 days after TCRalphabeta/CD19-depleted stem cell transplant. The CDR3 region has the DNA TGTGCCAGCCGGGACAGCATTAATTCACCCCTCCACTTT. This translates into CASRDSINSPLHF.